This entry concerns a single T cell receptor beta chain. The antigen is undetermined. The germline V and J ends were trimmed by 0 bases and 1 base, with 9 bases remaining between them. The CDR3 consists of 16 residues. The V gene's germline CDR1 is MGHRA and CDR2 YSYEKL. This specimen comes from a study of cytomegalovirus exposure and HLA in healthy donors. Study-wide context: Of 398 genotyped donors, around 84% clustered with self-reported Caucasian donors. Study-level results: The presence/absence work took it that sequencing depth was about the same across donors. What was likely a sequencing artifact was a cluster of highly shared sequence variants. A later analysis found that most CMV-associated TCR beta chains appeared HLA-restricted.

The PCR used 60 Vbeta and 13 Jbeta primers. Libraries were prepared by immunoSEQ multiplex PCR; TCRdb keeps only in-frame clonotypes and omits some of them. Of roughly 130,000 clones in the sample, roughly 80% are singletons; the top ten hold 1%. Input material: PBMCs. The chain is built from TRBV4-1 and TRBJ2-2; no firm D call. This TCR derives from a man aged 35 to 55 in good health and CMV-seronegative. The CDR3: CASSQDPSMNTGELFF. In DNA, the CDR3 is TGCGCCAGCAGCCAAGACCCTTCTATGAACACCGGGGAGCTGTTTTTT.